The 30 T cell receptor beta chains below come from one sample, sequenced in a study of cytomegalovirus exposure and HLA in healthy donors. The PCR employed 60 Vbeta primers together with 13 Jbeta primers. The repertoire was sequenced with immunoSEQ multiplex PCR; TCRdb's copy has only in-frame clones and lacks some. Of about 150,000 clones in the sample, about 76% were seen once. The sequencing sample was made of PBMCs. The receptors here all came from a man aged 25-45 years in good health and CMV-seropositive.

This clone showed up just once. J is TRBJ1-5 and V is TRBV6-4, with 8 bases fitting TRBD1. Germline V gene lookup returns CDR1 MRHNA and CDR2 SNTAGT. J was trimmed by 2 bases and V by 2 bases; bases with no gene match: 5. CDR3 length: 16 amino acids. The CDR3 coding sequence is TGTGCCAGCAGTGACAAGACAGGGGTCCGCAATCAGCCCCAGCATTTT. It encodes CASSDKTGVRNQPQHF.

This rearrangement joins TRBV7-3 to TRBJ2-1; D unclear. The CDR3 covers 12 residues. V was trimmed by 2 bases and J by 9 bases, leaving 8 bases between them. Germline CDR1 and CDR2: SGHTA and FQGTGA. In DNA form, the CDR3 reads TGTGCCAGCAGCTTACTACCCCCTGAGCAGTTCTTC. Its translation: CASSLLPPEQFF.

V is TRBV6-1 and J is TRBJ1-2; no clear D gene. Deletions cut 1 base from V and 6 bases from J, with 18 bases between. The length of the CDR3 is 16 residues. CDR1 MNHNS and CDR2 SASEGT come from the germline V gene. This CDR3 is CASSEGIQSVMHGYTF. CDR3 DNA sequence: TGTGCCAGCAGTGAAGGTATACAGTCTGTCATGCATGGCTACACCTTC.

Here the CDR3 DNA reads TGTGCCAGCAGTTTACCAGGGGTGGAAGCGGACGAGCAGTACTTC. Its translation: CASSLPGVEADEQYF. The genes are TRBV28 and TRBJ2-5; a weak D match, TRBD1 (6 bases). The tail of the sequence fits TRBJ2-7 better, so the J call may be wrong. Germline assignment: CDR1 MDHEN and CDR2 SYDVKM. The CDR3 has 15 amino acids.

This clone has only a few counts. CDR3 sequence reads: CASSSVGTEGEKLFF. The CDR3 DNA sequence: TGTGCCAGCAGCTCAGTCGGGACAGAAGGAGAAAAACTGTTTTTT. This chain joins TRBV5-4 and TRBJ1-4; 7 positions agree with TRBD1. The V gene's germline CDR1 is SGHNT and CDR2 YYREEE (reference sequence). Germline trimming cut 3 bases from V and 8 bases from J; bases unmatched to any gene: 10. The CDR3 covers 15 residues.

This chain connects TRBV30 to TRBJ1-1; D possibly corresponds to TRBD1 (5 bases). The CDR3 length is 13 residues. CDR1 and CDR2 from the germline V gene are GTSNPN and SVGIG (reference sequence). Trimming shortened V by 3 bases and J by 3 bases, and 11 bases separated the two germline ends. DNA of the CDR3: TGTGCCTGGAGGGAGCCGGGGGACACTGAAGCTTTCTTT. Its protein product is CAWREPGDTEAFF.

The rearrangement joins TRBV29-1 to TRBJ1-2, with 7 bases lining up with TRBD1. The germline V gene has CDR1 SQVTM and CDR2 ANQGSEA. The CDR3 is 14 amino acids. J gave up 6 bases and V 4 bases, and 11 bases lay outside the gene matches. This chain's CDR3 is CSVGDRASSNGYTF. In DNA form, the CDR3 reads TGCAGCGTTGGCGACAGGGCATCGAGTAATGGCTACACCTTC.

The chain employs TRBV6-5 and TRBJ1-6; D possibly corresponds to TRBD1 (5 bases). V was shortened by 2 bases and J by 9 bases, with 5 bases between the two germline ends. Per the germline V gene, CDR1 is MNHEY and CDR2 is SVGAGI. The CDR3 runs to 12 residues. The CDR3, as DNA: TGTGCCAGCAGTTACAGGGGTTCACCCCTCCACTTT. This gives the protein CASSYRGSPLHF.

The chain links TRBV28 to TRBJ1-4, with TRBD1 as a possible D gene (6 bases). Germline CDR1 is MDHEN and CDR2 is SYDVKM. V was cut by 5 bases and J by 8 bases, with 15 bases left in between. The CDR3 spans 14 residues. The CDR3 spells CASSLQGSREKLFF. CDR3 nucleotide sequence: TGTGCCAGCAGTCTACAGGGAAGCAGGGAAAAACTGTTTTTT.

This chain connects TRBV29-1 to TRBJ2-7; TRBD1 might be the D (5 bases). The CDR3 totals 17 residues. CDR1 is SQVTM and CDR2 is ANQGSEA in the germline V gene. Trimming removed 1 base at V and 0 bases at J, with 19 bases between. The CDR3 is CSVEAGNIQLSSYEQYF. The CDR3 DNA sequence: TGCAGCGTTGAAGCAGGGAACATCCAGCTAAGCTCCTACGAGCAGTACTTC.

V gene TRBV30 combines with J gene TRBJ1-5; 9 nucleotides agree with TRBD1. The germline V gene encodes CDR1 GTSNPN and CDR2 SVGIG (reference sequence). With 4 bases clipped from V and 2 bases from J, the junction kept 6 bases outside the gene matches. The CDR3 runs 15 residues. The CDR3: CAWTATGGRNQPQHF. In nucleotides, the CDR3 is TGTGCCTGGACGGCGACAGGGGGACGCAATCAGCCCCAGCATTTT.

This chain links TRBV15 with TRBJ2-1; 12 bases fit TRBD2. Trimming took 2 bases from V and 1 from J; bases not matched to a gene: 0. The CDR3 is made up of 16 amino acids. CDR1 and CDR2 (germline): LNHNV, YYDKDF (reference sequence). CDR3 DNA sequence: TGTGCCACCAGCAGAACTAGCGGGGGGTCCTACAATGAGCAGTTCTTC. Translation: CATSRTSGGSYNEQFF.

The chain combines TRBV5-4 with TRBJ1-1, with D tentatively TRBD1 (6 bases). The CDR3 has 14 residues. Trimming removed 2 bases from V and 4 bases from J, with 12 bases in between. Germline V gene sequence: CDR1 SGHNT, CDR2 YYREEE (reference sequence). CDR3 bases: TGTGCCAGCAGCTTCGAGGGAGGGGGCACTGAAGCTTTCTTT. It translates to CASSFEGGGTEAFF.

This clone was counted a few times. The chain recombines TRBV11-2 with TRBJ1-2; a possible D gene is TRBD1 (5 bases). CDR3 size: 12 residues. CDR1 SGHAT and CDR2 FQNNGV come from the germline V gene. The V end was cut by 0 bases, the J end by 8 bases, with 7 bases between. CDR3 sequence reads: CASSLERGGYTF. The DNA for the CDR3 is TGTGCCAGCAGCTTAGAGCGGGGCGGCTACACCTTC.

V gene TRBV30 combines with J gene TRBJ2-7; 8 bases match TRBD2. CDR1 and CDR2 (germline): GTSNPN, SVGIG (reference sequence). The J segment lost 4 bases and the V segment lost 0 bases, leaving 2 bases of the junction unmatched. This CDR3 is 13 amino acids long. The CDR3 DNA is TGTGCCTGGAGTGTAGCGGGGGTGTACGAGCAGTACTTC. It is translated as CAWSVAGVYEQYF.

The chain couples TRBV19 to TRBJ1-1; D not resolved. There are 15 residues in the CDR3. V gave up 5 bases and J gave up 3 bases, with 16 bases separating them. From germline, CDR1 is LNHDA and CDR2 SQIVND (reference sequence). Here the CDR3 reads CASSPTRGRDTEAFF. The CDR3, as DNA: TGTGCCAGTAGTCCCACTCGGGGAAGAGACACTGAAGCTTTCTTT.

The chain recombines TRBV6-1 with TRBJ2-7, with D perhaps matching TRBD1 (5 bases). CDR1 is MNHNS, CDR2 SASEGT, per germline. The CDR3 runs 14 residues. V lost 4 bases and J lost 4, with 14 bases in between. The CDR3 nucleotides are TGTGCCAGCAGTGGAGGCAGGGCGATTTACGAGCAGTACTTC. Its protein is CASSGGRAIYEQYF.

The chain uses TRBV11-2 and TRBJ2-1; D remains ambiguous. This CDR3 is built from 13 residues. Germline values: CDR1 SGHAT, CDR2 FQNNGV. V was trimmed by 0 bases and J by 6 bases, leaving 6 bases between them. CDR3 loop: CASSLDLSNEQFF. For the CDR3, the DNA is TGTGCCAGCAGCTTAGATCTTAGCAATGAGCAGTTCTTC. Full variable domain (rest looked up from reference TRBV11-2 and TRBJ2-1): EAGVAQSPRYKIIEKRQSVAFWCNPISGHATLYWYQQILGQGPKLLIQFQNNGVVDDSQLPKDRFSAERLKGVDSTLKIQPAKLEDSAVYLCASSLDLSNEQFFGPGTRLTVL.

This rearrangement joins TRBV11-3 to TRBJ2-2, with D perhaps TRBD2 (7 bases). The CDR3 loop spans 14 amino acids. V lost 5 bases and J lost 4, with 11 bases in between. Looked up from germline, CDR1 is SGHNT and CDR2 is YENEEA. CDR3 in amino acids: CASSARGPTGELFF. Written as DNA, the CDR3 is TGTGCCAGCAGCGCGCGGGGGCCCACCGGGGAGCTGTTTTTT. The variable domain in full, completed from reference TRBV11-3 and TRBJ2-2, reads EAGVVQSPRYKIIEKKQPVAFWCNPISGHNTLYWYLQNLGQGPELLIRYENEEAVDDSQLPKDRFSAERLKGVDSTLKIQPAELGDSAVYLCASSARGPTGELFFGEGSRLTVL.

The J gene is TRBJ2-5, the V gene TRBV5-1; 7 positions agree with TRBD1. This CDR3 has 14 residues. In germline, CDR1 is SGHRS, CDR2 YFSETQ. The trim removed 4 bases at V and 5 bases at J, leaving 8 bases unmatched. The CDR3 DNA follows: TGCGCCAGCAGCGACCGGACAGGTATGGAGACCCAGTACTTC. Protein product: CASSDRTGMETQYF.

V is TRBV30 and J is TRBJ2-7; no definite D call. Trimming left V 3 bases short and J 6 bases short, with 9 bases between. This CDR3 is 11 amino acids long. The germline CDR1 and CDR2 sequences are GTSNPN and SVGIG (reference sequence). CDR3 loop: CAWSEPGEQYF. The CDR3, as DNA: TGTGCCTGGAGCGAGCCTGGCGAGCAGTACTTC.

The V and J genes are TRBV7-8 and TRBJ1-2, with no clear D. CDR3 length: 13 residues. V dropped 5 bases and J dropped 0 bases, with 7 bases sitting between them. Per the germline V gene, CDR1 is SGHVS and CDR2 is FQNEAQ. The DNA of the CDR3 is TGTGCCAGCAGCAGAGGAGCTAACTATGGCTACACCTTC. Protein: CASSRGANYGYTF.

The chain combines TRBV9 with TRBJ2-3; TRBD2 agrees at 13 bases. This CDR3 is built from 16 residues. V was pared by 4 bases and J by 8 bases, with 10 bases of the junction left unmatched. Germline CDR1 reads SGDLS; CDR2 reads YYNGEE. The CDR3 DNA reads TGTGCCAGCAGCCTGGGACTAGCGGGGAAGGGAAGTACGCAGTATTTT. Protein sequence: CASSLGLAGKGSTQYF. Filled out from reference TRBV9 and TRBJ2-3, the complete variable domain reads DSGVTQTPKHLITATGQRVTLRCSPRSGDLSVYWYQQSLDQGLQFLIQYYNGEERAKGNILERFSAQQFPDLHSELNLSSLELGDSALYFCASSLGLAGKGSTQYFGPGTRLTVL.

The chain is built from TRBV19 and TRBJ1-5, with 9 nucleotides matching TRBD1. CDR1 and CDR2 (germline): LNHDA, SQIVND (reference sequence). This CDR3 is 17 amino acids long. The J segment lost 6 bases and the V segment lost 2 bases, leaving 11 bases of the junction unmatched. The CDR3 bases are TGTGCCAGTAGTATACCTCCGGGACAGGGTTTGGGTCAGCCCCAGCATTTT. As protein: CASSIPPGQGLGQPQHF.

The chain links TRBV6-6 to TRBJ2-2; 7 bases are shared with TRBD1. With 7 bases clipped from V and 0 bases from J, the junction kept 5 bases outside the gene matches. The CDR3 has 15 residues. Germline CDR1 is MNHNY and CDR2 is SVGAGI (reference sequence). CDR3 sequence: CASTLDRTNTGELFF. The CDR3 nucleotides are TGTGCCAGCACCCTGGACAGGACGAACACCGGGGAGCTGTTTTTT.

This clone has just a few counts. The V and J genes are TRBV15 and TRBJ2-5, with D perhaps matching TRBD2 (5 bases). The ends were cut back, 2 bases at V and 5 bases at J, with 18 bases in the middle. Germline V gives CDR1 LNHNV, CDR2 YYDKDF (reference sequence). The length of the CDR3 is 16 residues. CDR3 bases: TGTGCCACCAGCAGACCTTTTGACTATCTGACGGAGACCCAGTACTTC. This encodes CATSRPFDYLTETQYF.

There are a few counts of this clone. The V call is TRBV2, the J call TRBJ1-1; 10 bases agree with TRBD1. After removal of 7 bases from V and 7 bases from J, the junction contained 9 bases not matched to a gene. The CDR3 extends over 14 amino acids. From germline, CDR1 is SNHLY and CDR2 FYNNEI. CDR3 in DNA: TGTGCCAGCATTCCGGGACAGGGGTTGGGTGAAGCTTTCTTT. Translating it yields CASIPGQGLGEAFF. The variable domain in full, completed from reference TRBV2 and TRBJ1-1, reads EPEVTQTPSHQVTQMGQEVILRCVPISNHLYFYWYRQILGQKVEFLVSFYNNEISEKSEIFDDQFSVERPDGSNFTLKIRSTKLEDSAMYFCASIPGQGLGEAFFGQGTRLTVV.

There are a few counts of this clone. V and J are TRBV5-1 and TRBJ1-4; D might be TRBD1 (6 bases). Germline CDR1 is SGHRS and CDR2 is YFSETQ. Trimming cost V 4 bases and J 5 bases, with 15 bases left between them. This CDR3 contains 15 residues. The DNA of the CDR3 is TGCGCCAGCAGCAGCGAAGGACAGAACAATGAAAAACTGTTTTTT. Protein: CASSSEGQNNEKLFF. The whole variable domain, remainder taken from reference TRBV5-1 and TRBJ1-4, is KAGVTQTPRYLIKTRGQQVTLSCSPISGHRSVSWYQQTPGQGLQFLFEYFSETQRNKGNFPGRFSGRQFSNSRSEMNVSTLELGDSALYLCASSSEGQNNEKLFFGSGTQLSVL.

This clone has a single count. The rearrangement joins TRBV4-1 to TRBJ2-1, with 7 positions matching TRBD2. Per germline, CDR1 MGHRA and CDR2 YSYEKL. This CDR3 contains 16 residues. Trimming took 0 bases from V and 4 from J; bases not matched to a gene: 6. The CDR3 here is CASSQDRSGAYNEQFF. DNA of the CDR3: TGCGCCAGCAGCCAAGATCGCAGCGGGGCTTACAATGAGCAGTTCTTC.

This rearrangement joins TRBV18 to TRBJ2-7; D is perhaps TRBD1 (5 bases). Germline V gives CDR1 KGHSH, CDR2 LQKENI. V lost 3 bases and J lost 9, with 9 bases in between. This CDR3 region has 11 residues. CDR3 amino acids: CASSPERGQYF. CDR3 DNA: TGTGCCAGCTCACCGGAAAGGGGGCAGTACTTC.